A selection of T cell receptor beta chains follows, all from one sample in a study of identical twins. TCRdb redid the calling of the 5' RACE reads with MiXCR, one entry per CDR3 protein. In the table there are some 1,600,000 distinct CDR3 sequences, under 35% of which are singletons. The sample taken for sequencing was cord blood. These receptors were collected from a newborn girl in good health. The CDR3 runs from the conserved cysteine through the conserved F or W. The D gene is left open where the match is weak. Expanded clones are given a class, and other clones once, few, many or no size at all.

abundance: NA; j_gene: TRBJ2-1; v_gene: TRBV2; d_gene: NA; CDR3nt: TGTGCCAGCAGTCTTCAGGTTGAGCTGTTCTTC; CDR3aa: CASSLQVELFF
abundance: NA; j_gene: TRBJ2-5; v_gene: TRBV28; d_gene: NA; CDR3nt: TGTGCCAGCAGTTCCGCTATCGGGGAGCAGTACTTC; CDR3aa: CASSSAIGEQYF
abundance: NA; j_gene: TRBJ1-1; v_gene: TRBV12-3/TRBV12-4; d_gene: NA; CDR3nt: TGTGCCAGCAAGAGATCCGGTGAAGCTTTCTTT; CDR3aa: CASKRSGEAFF
abundance: NA; j_gene: TRBJ1-5; v_gene: TRBV7-2; d_gene: TRBD1; CDR3nt: TGTGCCAGCAGCCAAGGGGACAGAAAGGATGTTCAGCCCCAGCATTTT; CDR3aa: CASSQGDRKDVQPQHF
abundance: NA; j_gene: TRBJ1-1; v_gene: TRBV7-9; d_gene: NA; CDR3nt: TGTGCCAGCACCCCTGGACCGGTCCGATCCAACACTGAAGCTTTCTTT; CDR3aa: CASTPGPVRSNTEAFF
abundance: few; j_gene: TRBJ2-1; v_gene: TRBV11-2; d_gene: TRBD2; CDR3nt: TGTGCCAGCAGCTCATCGCTAGCGGGGGGCCCCAATGAGCAGTTCTTC; CDR3aa: CASSSSLAGGPNEQFF
abundance: NA; j_gene: TRBJ2-7; v_gene: TRBV15; d_gene: NA; CDR3nt: TGTGCCACCAGCAGGAACTCTTTTATCGAGGGGACCTCCTACAATGAGCAGTACTTC; CDR3aa: CATSRNSFIEGTSYNEQYF
abundance: NA; j_gene: TRBJ1-6; v_gene: TRBV7-6; d_gene: NA; CDR3nt: TGTGCCAGCAGCTTAGCCGCAGGGGATAATTCACCCCTCCACTTT; CDR3aa: CASSLAAGDNSPLHF
abundance: NA; j_gene: TRBJ2-1; v_gene: TRBV11-2; d_gene: NA; CDR3nt: TGTGCCAGCAGCGACTACTTTGAGCAGTTCTTC; CDR3aa: CASSDYFEQFF
abundance: NA; j_gene: TRBJ1-3; v_gene: TRBV4-1; d_gene: TRBD1; CDR3nt: TGCGCCAGCAGCCAGCCCCGACAGGGGAACACCATATATTTT; CDR3aa: CASSQPRQGNTIYF
abundance: many; j_gene: TRBJ1-5; v_gene: TRBV2; d_gene: NA; CDR3nt: TGTGCCAGCAGTGGAGGGGGCAATCAGCCCCAGCATTTT; CDR3aa: CASSGGGNQPQHF
abundance: NA; j_gene: TRBJ2-7; v_gene: TRBV20-1; d_gene: NA; CDR3nt: TGCAGTGCTAGGGGCCTAAGAGCCTGCGAGCAGTACTTC; CDR3aa: CSARGLRACEQYF
abundance: NA; j_gene: TRBJ2-3; v_gene: TRBV6-6; d_gene: TRBD2; CDR3nt: TGTGCCAGCGGATACCGGGGGGGAAGCACAGATACGCAGTATTTT; CDR3aa: CASGYRGGSTDTQYF
abundance: few; j_gene: TRBJ2-6; v_gene: TRBV10-3; d_gene: NA; CDR3nt: TGTGCCATCAGCGAACGGACCTCTGGGGCCAACGTCCTGACTTTC; CDR3aa: CAISERTSGANVLTF
abundance: few; j_gene: TRBJ2-1; v_gene: TRBV10-3; d_gene: NA; CDR3nt: TGTGCCATCACTCGGGGAGAGCAGTTCTTC; CDR3aa: CAITRGEQFF
abundance: few; j_gene: TRBJ2-5; v_gene: TRBV20-1; d_gene: NA; CDR3nt: TGCAGTGCTAGACAGGGGATTGAGCAGTACTTC; CDR3aa: CSARQGIEQYF
abundance: NA; j_gene: TRBJ1-6; v_gene: TRBV29-1; d_gene: TRBD1; CDR3nt: TGCAGCGCACTTGAGACAGGGTATAATTCACCCCTCCACTTT; CDR3aa: CSALETGYNSPLHF
abundance: NA; j_gene: TRBJ2-1; v_gene: TRBV20-1; d_gene: TRBD2; CDR3nt: TGCAGTGCTAGACGGGAGGGCCTTTGGGGGAGCTCCTACAATGAGCAGTTCTTC; CDR3aa: CSARREGLWGSSYNEQFF
abundance: NA; j_gene: TRBJ2-1; v_gene: TRBV19; d_gene: TRBD2; CDR3nt: TGTGCCAGCCCGGAGCGGGGGGGCTCGGACAATGAGCAGTTCTTC; CDR3aa: CASPERGGSDNEQFF
abundance: few; j_gene: TRBJ2-3; v_gene: TRBV4-1; d_gene: NA; CDR3nt: TGCGCCAGCAGCCAATGGACTATTGGCAGGGGAGGAGATACGCAGTATTTT; CDR3aa: CASSQWTIGRGGDTQYF
abundance: few; j_gene: TRBJ2-7; v_gene: TRBV6-5; d_gene: NA; CDR3nt: TGTGCCAGCAGTCTCACTCCCAGGACGGGACTCCCGACTAGACGCTATAGTTACGAGCAGTACTTC; CDR3aa: CASSLTPRTGLPTRRYSYEQYF
abundance: many; j_gene: TRBJ1-5; v_gene: TRBV6-6; d_gene: TRBD1; CDR3nt: TGTGCCAGCAGCTACGGACAGGGCGGCAATCAGCCCCAGCATTTT; CDR3aa: CASSYGQGGNQPQHF
abundance: NA; j_gene: TRBJ1-2; v_gene: TRBV5-6; d_gene: NA; CDR3nt: TGTGCCAGCAGCGCGAGGGGGGTCGGCTATGGCTACACCTTC; CDR3aa: CASSARGVGYGYTF
abundance: NA; j_gene: TRBJ2-7; v_gene: TRBV24-1; d_gene: TRBD2; CDR3nt: TGTGCCACCTTGTTCAAGGGCCGACTAGCGGTAGGCTCCGAGCAGTACTTC; CDR3aa: CATLFKGRLAVGSEQYF
abundance: few; j_gene: TRBJ1-3; v_gene: TRBV6-5; d_gene: TRBD1; CDR3nt: TGTGCCAGCAGACCGACAGGGGGCCCCGGAAACACCATATATTTT; CDR3aa: CASRPTGGPGNTIYF
abundance: few; j_gene: TRBJ2-6; v_gene: TRBV6-5; d_gene: NA; CDR3nt: TGTGCCAGCAGTTACGGGGTTTCTGGGGCCAACGTCCTGACTTTC; CDR3aa: CASSYGVSGANVLTF
abundance: few; j_gene: TRBJ1-1; v_gene: TRBV27; d_gene: NA; CDR3nt: TGTGCCAGCAGTTTATTGGCCAGGCCCTCTATGAACACTGAAGCTTTCTTT; CDR3aa: CASSLLARPSMNTEAFF
abundance: NA; j_gene: TRBJ2-5; v_gene: TRBV2; d_gene: NA; CDR3nt: TGTGCCAGCCGAACAGGTCCCCGGGCCCAGTACTTC; CDR3aa: CASRTGPRAQYF
abundance: NA; j_gene: TRBJ2-1; v_gene: TRBV5-4; d_gene: NA; CDR3nt: TGTGCCAGCAGCTTGGCCGGGACCACTAGGTATGAGCAGTTCTTC; CDR3aa: CASSLAGTTRYEQFF
abundance: NA; j_gene: TRBJ2-1; v_gene: TRBV12-3/TRBV12-4; d_gene: TRBD1; CDR3nt: TGTGCCAGCACTAGGGGGACAGGGGGCTACAGCTCCTACAATGAGCAGTTCTTC; CDR3aa: CASTRGTGGYSSYNEQFF
abundance: NA; j_gene: TRBJ2-7; v_gene: TRBV11-2; d_gene: NA; CDR3nt: TGTGCCAGCAGCTTCCGACTTGGGACCACAGCCTACAATGAGCAGTACTTC; CDR3aa: CASSFRLGTTAYNEQYF
abundance: few; j_gene: TRBJ2-4; v_gene: TRBV12-3/TRBV12-4; d_gene: TRBD2; CDR3nt: TGTGCCAGCAGAACGGGACTAGCTTCTCTTAATGAGCAGTACTTC; CDR3aa: CASRTGLASLNEQYF
abundance: NA; j_gene: TRBJ2-1; v_gene: TRBV20-1; d_gene: TRBD2; CDR3nt: TGCAGTGCTAGAGATCCGTCTAGCGGGGGCGATGAGCAGTTCTTC; CDR3aa: CSARDPSSGGDEQFF
abundance: NA; j_gene: TRBJ2-3; v_gene: TRBV12-3/TRBV12-4; d_gene: NA; CDR3nt: TGTGCCAGCAGTTTAGACCTGGGGCAGGGGTCGTGGACAGATACGCAGTATTTT; CDR3aa: CASSLDLGQGSWTDTQYF
abundance: few; j_gene: TRBJ1-5; v_gene: TRBV6-5; d_gene: NA; CDR3nt: TGTGCCAGCAGTTACGGATTCAATCAGCCCCAGCATTTT; CDR3aa: CASSYGFNQPQHF
abundance: few; j_gene: TRBJ1-2; v_gene: TRBV4-1; d_gene: NA; CDR3nt: TGCGCCAGCAGCCAACTACCGACGGCTAACTATGGCTACACCTTC; CDR3aa: CASSQLPTANYGYTF
abundance: NA; j_gene: TRBJ2-3; v_gene: TRBV4-1; d_gene: TRBD2; CDR3nt: TGCGCCAGCAGCCCGCGACAGACTAGCGGGGGGGCGGATACGCAGTATTTT; CDR3aa: CASSPRQTSGGADTQYF
abundance: NA; j_gene: TRBJ2-7; v_gene: TRBV7-9; d_gene: NA; CDR3nt: TGTGCCAGCAGTTCTGCAGGCAGGAGGAGAGGTTCTTACGAGCAGTACTTC; CDR3aa: CASSSAGRRRGSYEQYF
abundance: few; j_gene: TRBJ2-7; v_gene: TRBV7-2; d_gene: NA; CDR3nt: TGTGCCAGCAGCTTAGTAGGGGGGGCTGAAGAGCAGTACTTC; CDR3aa: CASSLVGGAEEQYF
abundance: NA; j_gene: TRBJ2-1; v_gene: TRBV27; d_gene: TRBD1; CDR3nt: TGTGCCAGCAGTTTACAGGGGGCCTACATTGAGCAGTTCTTC; CDR3aa: CASSLQGAYIEQFF
abundance: NA; j_gene: TRBJ2-7; v_gene: TRBV20-1; d_gene: NA; CDR3nt: TGCAGTGCCTCCCCGGGGTGGGAGAGGTACGAGCAGTACTTC; CDR3aa: CSASPGWERYEQYF
abundance: NA; j_gene: TRBJ2-5; v_gene: TRBV4-1; d_gene: TRBD2; CDR3nt: TGCGCCAGCAGCCCTCCCCTAGCGGGATTCGATGAGCAGTACTTC; CDR3aa: CASSPPLAGFDEQYF
abundance: NA; j_gene: TRBJ2-5; v_gene: TRBV18; d_gene: NA; CDR3nt: TGTGCCAGCTCACCGGACACTAAAGAGACCCAGTACTTC; CDR3aa: CASSPDTKETQYF
abundance: NA; j_gene: TRBJ1-1; v_gene: TRBV5-1; d_gene: TRBD1; CDR3nt: TGCGCCAGCAGCCTAACCGGAGGACAGGGGAACACTGAAGCTTTCTTT; CDR3aa: CASSLTGGQGNTEAFF
abundance: few; j_gene: TRBJ2-7; v_gene: TRBV20-1; d_gene: NA; CDR3nt: TGCAGTGCTGAGAGGCCTAGCCCCTACGAGCAGTACTTC; CDR3aa: CSAERPSPYEQYF
abundance: NA; j_gene: TRBJ2-7; v_gene: TRBV4-2; d_gene: TRBD2; CDR3nt: TGTGCCAGCAGCCCGCCGGGACTAGACTACGAGCAGTACTTC; CDR3aa: CASSPPGLDYEQYF
abundance: few; j_gene: TRBJ2-7; v_gene: TRBV6-5; d_gene: TRBD1; CDR3nt: TGTGCCAGCAGCACCCCGGGACAGGGGGCTTACGAGCAGTACTTC; CDR3aa: CASSTPGQGAYEQYF
abundance: few; j_gene: TRBJ1-1; v_gene: TRBV18; d_gene: NA; CDR3nt: TGTGCCAGCTCACGACACGGGGGCGACACTGAAGCTTTCTTT; CDR3aa: CASSRHGGDTEAFF
abundance: many; j_gene: TRBJ1-2; v_gene: TRBV25-1; d_gene: NA; CDR3nt: TGTGCCAGCAGTGAATTAGGGGGAGGCTATGGCTACACCTTC; CDR3aa: CASSELGGGYGYTF
abundance: NA; j_gene: TRBJ1-5; v_gene: TRBV2; d_gene: NA; CDR3nt: TGTGCCAGCAGTGCCAGCGGAGGGATGGGCAATCAGCCCCAGCATTTT; CDR3aa: CASSASGGMGNQPQHF